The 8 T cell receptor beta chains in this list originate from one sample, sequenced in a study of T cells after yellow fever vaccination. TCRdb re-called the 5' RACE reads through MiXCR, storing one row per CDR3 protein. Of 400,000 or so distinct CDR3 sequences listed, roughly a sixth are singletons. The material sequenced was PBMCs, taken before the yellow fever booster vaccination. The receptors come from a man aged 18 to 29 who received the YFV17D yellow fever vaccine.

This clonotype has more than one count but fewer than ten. The CDR3: CASSWGQGGSPLHF. The DNA for the CDR3 is TGTGCCAGCAGTTGGGGACAAGGAGGTTCACCCCTCCACTTT. This chain uses TRBV6-2 or TRBV6-3 with TRBJ1-6, with a tentative D call TRBD1 (6 bases). This CDR3 contains 14 residues. Trimming cost V 4 bases and J 9 bases, with 13 bases left between them. Germline CDR1 is MNHEY and CDR2 is SVGEGT.

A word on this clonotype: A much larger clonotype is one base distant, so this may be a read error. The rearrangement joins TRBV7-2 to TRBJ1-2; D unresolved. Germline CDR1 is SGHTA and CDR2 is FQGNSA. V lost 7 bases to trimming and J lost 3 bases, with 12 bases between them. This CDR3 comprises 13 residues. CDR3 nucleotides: TGTGCCAGCACGACAATGCCGGACTATGGCTACACCTTC. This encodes CASTTMPDYGYTF.

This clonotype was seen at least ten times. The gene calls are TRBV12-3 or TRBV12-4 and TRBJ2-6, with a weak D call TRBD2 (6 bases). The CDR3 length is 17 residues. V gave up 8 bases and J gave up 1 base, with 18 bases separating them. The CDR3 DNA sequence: TGTGCCAGCGGCGGCGGGGTTCGGAGGTCTGGGGCCAACGTCCTGACTTTC. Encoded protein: CASGGGVRRSGANVLTF.

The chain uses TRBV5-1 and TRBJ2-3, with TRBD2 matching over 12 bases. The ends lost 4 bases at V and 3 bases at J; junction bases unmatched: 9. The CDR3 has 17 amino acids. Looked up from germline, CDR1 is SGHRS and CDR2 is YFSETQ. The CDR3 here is CASSPETGTSGTDTQYF. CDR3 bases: TGCGCCAGCAGCCCGGAGACCGGGACTAGCGGGACAGATACGCAGTATTTT.

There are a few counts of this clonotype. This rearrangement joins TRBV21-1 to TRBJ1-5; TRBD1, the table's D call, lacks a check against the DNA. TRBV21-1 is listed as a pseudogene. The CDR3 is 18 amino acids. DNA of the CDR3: TGTGCCAGCAGCCGGGGGGACAGGGGGTTTAAGGGCAATCAGCCCCAGCATTTT. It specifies CASSRGDRGFKGNQPQHF.

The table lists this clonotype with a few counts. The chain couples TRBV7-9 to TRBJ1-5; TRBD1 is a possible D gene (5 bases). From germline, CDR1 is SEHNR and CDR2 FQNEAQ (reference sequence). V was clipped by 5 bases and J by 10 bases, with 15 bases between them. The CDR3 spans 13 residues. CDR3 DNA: TGTGCCAGCAGCACCGGGACGACGGGTCCCCAGCATTTT. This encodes CASSTGTTGPQHF.

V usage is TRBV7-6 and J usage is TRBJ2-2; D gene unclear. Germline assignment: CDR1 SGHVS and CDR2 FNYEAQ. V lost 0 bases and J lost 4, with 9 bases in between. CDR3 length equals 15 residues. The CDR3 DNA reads TGTGCCAGCAGCTTAGCTAGCTCGGTCACCGGGGAGCTGTTTTTT. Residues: CASSLASSVTGELFF.

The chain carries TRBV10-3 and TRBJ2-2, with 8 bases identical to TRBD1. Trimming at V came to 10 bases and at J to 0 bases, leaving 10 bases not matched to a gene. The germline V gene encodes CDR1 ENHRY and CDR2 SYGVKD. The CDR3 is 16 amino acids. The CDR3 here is CATQGGTGPNTGELFF. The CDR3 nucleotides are TGTGCCACCCAAGGGGGGACAGGTCCGAACACCGGGGAGCTGTTTTTT.